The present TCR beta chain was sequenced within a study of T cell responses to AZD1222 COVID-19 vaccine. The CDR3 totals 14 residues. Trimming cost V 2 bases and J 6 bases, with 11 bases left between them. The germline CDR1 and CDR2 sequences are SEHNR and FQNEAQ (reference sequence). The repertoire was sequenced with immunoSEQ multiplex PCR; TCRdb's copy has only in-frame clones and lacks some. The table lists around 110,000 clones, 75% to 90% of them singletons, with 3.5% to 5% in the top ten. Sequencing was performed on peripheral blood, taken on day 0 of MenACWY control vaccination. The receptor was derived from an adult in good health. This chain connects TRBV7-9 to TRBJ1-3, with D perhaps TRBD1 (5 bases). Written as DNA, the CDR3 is TGTGCCAGCAGCTTAACCGGGGGTAAAAACACCATATATTTT. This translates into CASSLTGGKNTIYF.